Listed below are T cell receptor beta chains from one sample, sequenced in a study of blood T cell repertoires in COVID-19. Some clones are missing from TCRdb's copy, which holds only in-frame ones; the method was immunoSEQ multiplex PCR. The sample consists of around 150,000 clones, more than 60% of them appearing once. The sample was peripheral blood. These receptor sequences come from a man aged 55-75 years with acute or convalescent COVID-19. The CDR3 runs from the conserved cysteine through the conserved F or W. D genes are given only for firm matches. Rows give clone size only sometimes, using once, few, many, or a class for an expanded clone.

.,TRBV7-8,.,TRBJ1-2,CASSLALDNHHDGYTF,TGTGCCAGCAGCTTAGCGTTAGATAACCATCACGATGGCTACACCTTC
TRBD1,TRBV7-2,once,TRBJ1-1,CASRPGTGRFTEAFF,TGTGCCAGCAGACCCGGGACAGGGAGATTCACTGAAGCTTTCTTT
.,TRBV7-8,.,TRBJ1-1,CASSLNPIGTEAFF,TGTGCCAGCAGCTTGAACCCTATCGGCACTGAAGCTTTCTTT
.,TRBV6-4,.,TRBJ1-1,CASSDSGAFF,TGTGCCAGCAGTGACTCCGGAGCTTTCTTT
.,TRBV19,.,TRBJ1-2,CASTNNNYGYTF,TGTGCCAGTACTAATAACAACTATGGCTACACCTTC
TRBD1,TRBV29-1,.,TRBJ1-2,CSASRGQYGYTF,TGCAGCGCTTCCCGGGGACAGTATGGCTACACCTTC
.,TRBV18,.,TRBJ2-6,CASSPRGFYSGANVLTF,TGTGCCAGCTCACCACGAGGGTTCTACTCTGGGGCCAACGTCCTGACTTTC
.,TRBV2,.,TRBJ2-1,CASSDAHTGSSYNEQFF,TGTGCCAGCAGTGACGCACATACAGGGAGCTCCTACAATGAGCAGTTCTTC
.,TRBV25-1,.,TRBJ2-7,CASSPRTPSYEQYF,TGTGCCAGCAGTCCCCGGACACCTTCCTACGAGCAGTACTTC
TRBD1,TRBV2,.,TRBJ1-2,CASSEGPGQGGSLMRGYTF,TGTGCCAGCAGTGAAGGTCCGGGACAGGGAGGGTCCCTAATGCGGGGCTACACCTTC
.,TRBV28,.,TRBJ1-3,CASFSLQGSGNTIYF,TGTGCCAGCTTTTCTCTACAGGGCTCTGGAAACACCATATATTTT
TRBD1,TRBV7-4,.,TRBJ1-3,CASSLTVTGGSGNTIYF,TGTGCCAGCAGCTTAACGGTTACAGGGGGGAGTGGAAACACCATATATTTT
.,TRBV5-1,few,TRBJ1-5,CASSLRGGLDQPQHF,TGCGCCAGCAGCTTGAGGGGGGGTCTGGATCAGCCCCAGCATTTT
.,TRBV7-2,.,TRBJ2-1,CASGAPGPYNEQFF,TGTGCCAGCGGGGCTCCCGGGCCTTACAATGAGCAGTTCTTC
.,TRBV7-3,.,TRBJ2-3,CASSYLGGLTDTQYF,TGTGCCAGCAGCTACCTCGGAGGCCTCACAGATACGCAGTATTTT
TRBD1,TRBV10-3,.,TRBJ2-6,CAIKPGQGSSGANVLTF,TGTGCCATCAAACCGGGACAGGGGTCCTCTGGGGCCAACGTCCTGACTTTC
.,TRBV19,.,TRBJ2-3,CASRSRDSNTDTQYF,TGTGCCAGTAGAAGCCGGGACTCCAACACAGATACGCAGTATTTT
TRBD1,TRBV7-9,.,TRBJ1-1,CASSPGQAYPGTEAFF,TGTGCCAGCAGCCCAGGACAGGCTTATCCGGGCACTGAAGCTTTCTTT
.,TRBV12-3/TRBV12-4,.,TRBJ1-2,CASKEVNYGYTF,TGTGCCAGCAAGGAGGTCAACTATGGCTACACCTTC
TRBD1,TRBV6-5,.,TRBJ1-2,CASSYRKGQGDTF,TGTGCCAGCAGTTACCGGAAGGGCCAGGGGGACACCTTC
.,TRBV4-3,.,TRBJ2-2,CASSQESRGNTGELFF,TGCGCCAGCAGCCAAGAAAGTCGGGGTAACACCGGGGAGCTGTTTTTT
.,TRBV11-2,.,TRBJ1-2,CASSLSGDGYTF,TGTGCCAGCAGCTTATCGGGGGATGGCTACACCTTC
TRBD1,TRBV11-1,.,TRBJ1-2,CASRDTGGYGYTF,TGTGCCAGCAGGGACACAGGGGGCTATGGCTACACCTTC
.,TRBV5-6,.,TRBJ1-2,CASSRSTGISGYTF,TGTGCCAGCAGCCGAAGCACAGGGATTAGTGGCTACACCTTC
.,TRBV7-8,many,TRBJ2-7,CASSLTTDSYEQYF,TGTGCCAGCAGCTTAACTACCGACTCCTACGAGCAGTACTTC
TRBD2,TRBV4-1,.,TRBJ2-1,CASSQVQGGGLNEQFF,TGCGCCAGCAGCCAAGTACAGGGCGGGGGGTTAAATGAGCAGTTCTTC
.,TRBV6-5,.,TRBJ1-1,CASRRGGAGNTEAFF,TGTGCCAGCAGACGAGGAGGGGCGGGGAACACTGAAGCTTTCTTT